This T cell receptor (beta chain) originates from a study of T-cell memory formation after mild COVID-19. Study information: Largely, the TCR clusters proved donor specific. Findings and limits, study-wide: Pre-infection memory harbored some responding clones, suggesting cross-reactive memory joined.

As to this clonotype: Its antigen is not known.

The germline gives CDR1 SGHRS, CDR2 YFSETQ. Trimming stripped 1 base from V and 5 bases from J, with 6 bases between. CDR3 size: 13 residues. MiXCR, run by TCRdb on the 5' RACE reads, gives a single entry per CDR3 protein. In the table there are fewer than 450,000 distinct CDR3 sequences, approximately 25% of which are singletons. V is TRBV5-1 and J is TRBJ2-2; D remains ambiguous. This clonotype originated in an adult woman who had mild COVID-19 (a few samples of this study predate the infection). Cell type and time point are not known. The sequenced material came from PBMCs or a T cell subset sorted from them (not recorded which). Here the CDR3 reads CASSLSWTGELFF. The CDR3 nucleotides read TGCGCCAGCAGCTTGTCCTGGACCGGGGAGCTGTTTTTT. Looking up the rest from reference TRBV5-1 and TRBJ2-2 gives the full variable domain: KAGVTQTPRYLIKTRGQQVTLSCSPISGHRSVSWYQQTPGQGLQFLFEYFSETQRNKGNFPGRFSGRQFSNSRSEMNVSTLELGDSALYLCASSLSWTGELFFGEGSRLTVL.